This record covers a single T cell receptor (beta chain). Its antigen is as yet unknown. This CDR3 region has 15 residues. Germline V gene lookup returns CDR1 SEHNR and CDR2 FQNEAQ (reference sequence). The J segment lost 3 bases and the V segment lost 7 bases, leaving 5 bases of the junction unmatched. Measured with immunoSEQ multiplex PCR; TCRdb has only the in-frame clones, and not every one. Here the sample spans over 70,000 clones, about 87% being singletons. This entry belongs to a study of OX40 agonist ivuxolimab in advanced cancers. Study details: Every 2 weeks, patients received ivuxolimab intravenously, dosed at 0.01 to 10 mg/kg.

Study-wide results and limits: CD4+ and CD8+ blood T cells expanded clonally by week 6 at 0.1 to 3.0 mg/kg.

Anyone with autoimmune disease history or systemic immunosuppression was excluded. The chain uses TRBV7-9 and TRBJ2-1; 11 nucleotides agree with TRBD2. The TCR was taken from an adult with an advanced solid tumor such as melanoma, head and neck, liver or kidney cancer. The material was CD4+ or CD8+ T cells sorted from blood, obtained in a trial of the OX40 agonist ivuxolimab. Here the CDR3 reads CASTDSGGGYNEQFF. The CDR3 DNA is TGTGCCAGCACCGATAGCGGGGGGGGCTACAATGAGCAGTTCTTC. Combining the CDR3 with reference TRBV7-9 and TRBJ2-1 gives the whole variable domain DTGVSQNPRHKITKRGQNVTFRCDPISEHNRLYWYRQTLGQGPEFLTYFQNEAQLEKSRLLSDRFSAERPKGSFSTLEIQRTEQGDSAMYLCASTDSGGGYNEQFFGPGTRLTVL.